A selection of T cell receptor beta chains follows, all from one sample in a study of radiation and T cells in renal cell carcinoma. Produced via immunoSEQ multiplex PCR; TCRdb's table is partial and in-frame only. Altogether some 130,000 clones are present, around nine tenths being singletons, with the ten largest covering 4.5% to 7.5%. The sample here was blood, taken from a patient whose treatment included radiotherapy and nephrectomy. Every receptor here comes from a woman in her seventies with renal cell carcinoma. The CDR3 runs from the conserved cysteine through the conserved F or W. Each record gives: D gene, V gene, J gene, clone size, CDR3 protein, CDR3 DNA. D genes are given only for firm matches. Clone size is stated in some rows and not others, as once, few, many or a class when expanded.

d_gene: TRBD2
v_gene: TRBV2
j_gene: TRBJ2-3
abundance: .
CDR3aa: CASSGPAGGRTDTQYF
CDR3nt: TGTGCCAGCAGCGGACCGGCGGGGGGCCGCACAGATACGCAGTATTTT

d_gene: .
v_gene: TRBV4-3
j_gene: TRBJ2-1
abundance: .
CDR3aa: CASSQGSGAAYNEQFF
CDR3nt: TGCGCCAGCAGCCAAGGTTCGGGGGCAGCCTACAATGAGCAGTTCTTC

d_gene: TRBD1
v_gene: TRBV7-9
j_gene: TRBJ2-4
abundance: .
CDR3aa: CASSAGRGLAKNIQYF
CDR3nt: TGTGCCAGCAGCGCTGGCAGGGGGCTAGCCAAAAACATTCAGTACTTC

d_gene: .
v_gene: TRBV5-1
j_gene: TRBJ2-5
abundance: .
CDR3aa: CASSLQAATETQYF
CDR3nt: TGCGCCAGCAGCTTACAGGCAGCCACAGAGACCCAGTACTTC

d_gene: TRBD1
v_gene: TRBV7-2
j_gene: TRBJ2-1
abundance: .
CDR3aa: CASSLTGAGYNEQFF
CDR3nt: TGTGCCAGCAGTTTGACAGGGGCGGGTTACAATGAGCAGTTCTTC

d_gene: TRBD1
v_gene: TRBV19
j_gene: TRBJ1-5
abundance: .
CDR3aa: CATTQGQGWNQPQHF
CDR3nt: TGTGCCACTACTCAGGGACAGGGATGGAATCAGCCCCAGCATTTT

d_gene: .
v_gene: TRBV5-1
j_gene: TRBJ2-7
abundance: .
CDR3aa: CASSLDAGASYEQYF
CDR3nt: TGCGCCAGCAGCTTGGACGCGGGCGCCTCCTACGAGCAGTACTTC

d_gene: TRBD2
v_gene: TRBV9
j_gene: TRBJ2-3
abundance: once
CDR3aa: CASRADLAATDTQYF
CDR3nt: TGTGCCAGCAGAGCGGATCTAGCGGCGACAGATACGCAGTATTTT

d_gene: .
v_gene: TRBV6-1
j_gene: TRBJ1-3
abundance: .
CDR3aa: CASSAASGNTIYF
CDR3nt: TGTGCCAGCAGTGCCGCCTCTGGAAACACCATATATTTT

d_gene: .
v_gene: TRBV19
j_gene: TRBJ1-1
abundance: few
CDR3aa: CASRWAGRDTEAFF
CDR3nt: TGTGCCAGTCGGTGGGCAGGGAGGGACACTGAAGCTTTCTTT

d_gene: TRBD1
v_gene: TRBV2
j_gene: TRBJ2-7
abundance: once
CDR3aa: CASSENTGGSYEQYF
CDR3nt: TGTGCCAGCAGTGAAAATACAGGGGGTTCCTACGAGCAGTACTTC

d_gene: TRBD2
v_gene: TRBV9
j_gene: TRBJ2-1
abundance: .
CDR3aa: CASSVGLAGGPSYNEQFF
CDR3nt: TGTGCCAGCAGCGTAGGACTAGCGGGGGGGCCCTCCTACAATGAGCAGTTCTTC

d_gene: .
v_gene: TRBV28
j_gene: TRBJ1-2
abundance: .
CDR3aa: CASSHTAGRGYGYTF
CDR3nt: TGTGCCAGCAGCCATACGGCCGGCCGAGGATATGGCTACACCTTC

d_gene: .
v_gene: TRBV27
j_gene: TRBJ1-6
abundance: once
CDR3aa: CASSFRTVNSPLHF
CDR3nt: TGTGCCAGCAGTTTTAGGACAGTTAATTCACCCCTCCACTTT

d_gene: .
v_gene: TRBV19
j_gene: TRBJ1-1
abundance: .
CDR3aa: CASSFGGGTEAFF
CDR3nt: TGTGCCAGTAGCTTTGGGGGGGGCACTGAAGCTTTCTTT

d_gene: .
v_gene: TRBV7-2
j_gene: TRBJ1-6
abundance: .
CDR3aa: CASTQGHDSPLHF
CDR3nt: TGTGCCAGCACCCAGGGGCACGATTCACCCCTCCACTTT

d_gene: .
v_gene: TRBV9
j_gene: TRBJ2-7
abundance: .
CDR3aa: CASSVGGGLNYEQYF
CDR3nt: TGTGCCAGCAGCGTAGGCGGCGGCCTAAACTACGAGCAGTACTTC

d_gene: .
v_gene: TRBV6-5
j_gene: TRBJ1-1
abundance: .
CDR3aa: CASSFAAEAFF
CDR3nt: TGTGCCAGCAGTTTCGCAGCTGAAGCTTTCTTT

d_gene: TRBD2
v_gene: TRBV14
j_gene: TRBJ2-1
abundance: .
CDR3aa: CASSRGLADYNEQFF
CDR3nt: TGTGCCAGCAGCCGGGGACTAGCGGACTACAATGAGCAGTTCTTC

d_gene: .
v_gene: TRBV4-2
j_gene: TRBJ2-2
abundance: once
CDR3aa: CASSQESRDGGELFF
CDR3nt: TGTGCCAGCAGCCAAGAGAGCAGGGACGGCGGGGAGCTGTTTTTT

d_gene: .
v_gene: TRBV6-1
j_gene: TRBJ1-1
abundance: .
CDR3aa: CASKTVMNTEAFF
CDR3nt: TGTGCCAGCAAGACAGTCATGAACACTGAAGCTTTCTTT

d_gene: .
v_gene: TRBV14
j_gene: TRBJ1-3
abundance: .
CDR3aa: CASSQESVPARNTIYF
CDR3nt: TGTGCCAGCAGCCAAGAGTCAGTTCCCGCCAGAAACACCATATATTTT

d_gene: .
v_gene: TRBV6-1
j_gene: TRBJ2-7
abundance: .
CDR3aa: CASSEVSWLSYEQYF
CDR3nt: TGTGCCAGCAGTGAAGTCAGCTGGCTCTCCTACGAGCAGTACTTC

d_gene: .
v_gene: TRBV13
j_gene: TRBJ1-3
abundance: .
CDR3aa: CASSSGSGGNTIYF
CDR3nt: TGTGCCAGCAGCTCAGGGTCGGGCGGAAACACCATATATTTT

d_gene: .
v_gene: TRBV6-1
j_gene: TRBJ2-7
abundance: .
CDR3aa: CASSGGPDYYEQYF
CDR3nt: TGTGCCAGCAGTGGAGGGCCAGACTACTACGAGCAGTACTTC

d_gene: TRBD1
v_gene: TRBV29-1
j_gene: TRBJ2-7
abundance: .
CDR3aa: CSVRWQGAYEQYF
CDR3nt: TGCAGCGTTAGGTGGCAGGGGGCCTACGAGCAGTACTTC

d_gene: TRBD2
v_gene: TRBV7-6
j_gene: TRBJ2-3
abundance: .
CDR3aa: CASSPLAGGGPDTQYF
CDR3nt: TGTGCCAGCAGCCCCTTAGCGGGGGGGGGACCAGATACGCAGTATTTT

d_gene: TRBD1
v_gene: TRBV18
j_gene: TRBJ1-1
abundance: few
CDR3aa: CASSEQGNEAFF
CDR3nt: TGTGCCAGCTCAGAACAGGGGAATGAAGCTTTCTTT

d_gene: .
v_gene: TRBV9
j_gene: TRBJ1-1
abundance: .
CDR3aa: CASSVEEGYTEAFF
CDR3nt: TGTGCCAGCAGCGTAGAGGAGGGGTACACTGAAGCTTTCTTT

d_gene: TRBD1
v_gene: TRBV25-1
j_gene: TRBJ1-6
abundance: .
CDR3aa: CASSQGAYNSPLHF
CDR3nt: TGTGCCAGCAGTCAGGGGGCCTATAATTCACCCCTCCACTTT

d_gene: .
v_gene: TRBV30
j_gene: TRBJ1-1
abundance: .
CDR3aa: CAWTPISGAGGTEAFF
CDR3nt: TGTGCCTGGACCCCAATATCTGGGGCGGGGGGAACTGAAGCTTTCTTT

d_gene: .
v_gene: TRBV19
j_gene: TRBJ1-1
abundance: .
CDR3aa: CASILHGYTEAFF
CDR3nt: TGTGCCAGTATCCTACACGGTTACACTGAAGCTTTCTTT

d_gene: .
v_gene: TRBV27
j_gene: TRBJ2-7
abundance: .
CDR3aa: CASSLSIQAGEQYF
CDR3nt: TGTGCCAGCAGTTTATCGATACAGGCAGGCGAGCAGTACTTC

d_gene: .
v_gene: TRBV6-7
j_gene: TRBJ2-7
abundance: once
CDR3aa: CASSYSKVGMVYEQYF
CDR3nt: TGTGCCAGCAGTTACTCGAAGGTTGGTATGGTCTACGAGCAGTACTTC

d_gene: .
v_gene: TRBV19
j_gene: TRBJ2-1
abundance: .
CDR3aa: CASREGGSYNEQFF
CDR3nt: TGTGCCAGTAGGGAGGGGGGTTCCTACAATGAGCAGTTCTTC

d_gene: TRBD1
v_gene: TRBV30
j_gene: TRBJ1-3
abundance: .
CDR3aa: CAWAGGSGNTIYF
CDR3nt: TGTGCCTGGGCAGGGGGCTCTGGAAACACCATATATTTT

d_gene: .
v_gene: TRBV7-2
j_gene: TRBJ2-3
abundance: once
CDR3aa: CASSFRTDTQYF
CDR3nt: TGTGCCAGCAGCTTCCGCACAGATACGCAGTATTTT

d_gene: .
v_gene: TRBV30
j_gene: TRBJ2-2
abundance: .
CDR3aa: CAWTQRASRAGELFF
CDR3nt: TGTGCCTGGACCCAAAGGGCCAGCAGGGCCGGGGAGCTGTTTTTT

d_gene: .
v_gene: TRBV29-1
j_gene: TRBJ2-3
abundance: once
CDR3aa: CSVNYQGNKAQYF
CDR3nt: TGCAGCGTTAATTATCAGGGAAATAAGGCGCAGTATTTT

d_gene: .
v_gene: TRBV13
j_gene: TRBJ1-1
abundance: .
CDR3aa: CASSFLLTGNTEAFF
CDR3nt: TGTGCCAGCAGCTTCTTACTCACAGGGAACACTGAAGCTTTCTTT

d_gene: .
v_gene: TRBV5-1
j_gene: TRBJ2-1
abundance: .
CDR3aa: CASSPGSLGLYNEQFF
CDR3nt: TGCGCCAGCAGCCCCGGAAGTCTAGGTCTTTACAATGAGCAGTTCTTC

d_gene: .
v_gene: TRBV6-6
j_gene: TRBJ1-1
abundance: .
CDR3aa: CASITSQGRAEAFF
CDR3nt: TGTGCCAGCATTACCTCCCAGGGGCGGGCAGAAGCTTTCTTT

d_gene: TRBD1
v_gene: TRBV30
j_gene: TRBJ2-7
abundance: .
CDR3aa: CAWSGTGTVYEQYF
CDR3nt: TGTGCCTGGAGTGGGACCGGGACAGTCTACGAGCAGTACTTC

d_gene: TRBD2
v_gene: TRBV7-6
j_gene: TRBJ2-3
abundance: .
CDR3aa: CASSHRLAGGTDTQYF
CDR3nt: TGTGCCAGCAGCCACAGACTAGCGGGAGGCACAGATACGCAGTATTTT

d_gene: .
v_gene: TRBV5-1
j_gene: TRBJ2-3
abundance: once
CDR3aa: CASSLGGGGFGDTQYF
CDR3nt: TGCGCCAGCAGCTTGGGTGGAGGGGGATTCGGTGATACGCAGTATTTT

d_gene: .
v_gene: TRBV11-2
j_gene: TRBJ2-4
abundance: .
CDR3aa: CASRTRDIAKNIQYF
CDR3nt: TGTGCCAGCAGGACTCGGGACATAGCCAAAAACATTCAGTACTTC

d_gene: TRBD2
v_gene: TRBV11-2
j_gene: TRBJ2-1
abundance: .
CDR3aa: CASSFLRLAGSNEQFF
CDR3nt: TGTGCCAGCAGCTTTCTCCGACTAGCGGGGAGCAATGAGCAGTTCTTC

d_gene: TRBD1
v_gene: TRBV4-3
j_gene: TRBJ2-2
abundance: .
CDR3aa: CASSPTYRGSGTGELFF
CDR3nt: TGCGCCAGCAGCCCCACCTACAGGGGCTCGGGGACCGGGGAGCTGTTTTTT

d_gene: .
v_gene: TRBV7-9
j_gene: TRBJ1-1
abundance: .
CDR3aa: CASSSWTGNTEAFF
CDR3nt: TGTGCCAGCAGCTCCTGGACGGGGAACACTGAAGCTTTCTTT

d_gene: TRBD1
v_gene: TRBV5-1
j_gene: TRBJ1-3
abundance: once
CDR3aa: CASSPDRGTPRWNTIYF
CDR3nt: TGCGCCAGCAGCCCTGACAGGGGGACCCCTCGTTGGAACACCATATATTTT

d_gene: TRBD1
v_gene: TRBV7-9
j_gene: TRBJ1-2
abundance: .
CDR3aa: CASSLGTGYENYGYTF
CDR3nt: TGTGCCAGCAGCCTAGGGACAGGGTATGAAAACTATGGCTACACCTTC